A selection of T cell receptor beta chains follows, all from one sample in a study of cytomegalovirus exposure and HLA in healthy donors. Data came from immunoSEQ multiplex PCR; TCRdb stores just in-frame clones and leaves some out. The data hold about 62,000 clones, with 80% to 90% observed a single time. Sequenced material: PBMCs. The receptor source for this set is a woman under 40 in good health and CMV-seronegative. CDR3s include the opening cysteine and the closing phenylalanine or tryptophan.

cdr3_aa cdr3_length v_call
CASCNEPGGKKLFF 14 TRBV5-1
CASSPLDRVGYGYTF 15 TRBV11-2
CATWTGVNNEQFF 13 TRBV19
CASSLHGGSYNEQFF 15 TRBV7-2
CAWSRDRGSPLHF 13 TRBV30
CASRAGTERTEAFF 14 TRBV6-1
CASWRTGGYTEAFF 14 TRBV19
CATSREAGSYSPLHF 15 TRBV15
CASRQAKSGKLFF 13 TRBV2
CASSLPGGGSTEAFF 15 TRBV5-1
CASSKDGEGEQYF 13 TRBV21-1
CASTPTSSYNSPLHF 15 TRBV9
CASRKSGGLSYEQYF 15 TRBV5-4
CASSFYPGNTGELFF 15 TRBV28